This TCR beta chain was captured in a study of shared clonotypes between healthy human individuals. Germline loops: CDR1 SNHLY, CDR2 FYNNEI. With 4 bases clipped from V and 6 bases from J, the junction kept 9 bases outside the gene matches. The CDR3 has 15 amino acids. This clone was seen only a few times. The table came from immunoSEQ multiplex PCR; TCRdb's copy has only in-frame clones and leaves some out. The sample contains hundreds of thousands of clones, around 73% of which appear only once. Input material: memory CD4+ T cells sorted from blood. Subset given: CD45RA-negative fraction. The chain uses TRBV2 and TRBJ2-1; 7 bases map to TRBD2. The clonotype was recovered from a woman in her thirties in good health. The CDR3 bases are TGTGCCAGCAGTGGCCATGCACTAGCGAGCAATGAGCAGTTCTTC. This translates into CASSGHALASNEQFF.